The 18 T cell receptor beta chains given below trace back to one sample, sequenced in a study of blood T cell repertoires in COVID-19. The assay was immunoSEQ multiplex PCR, and TCRdb's table has in-frame clones only and misses some. Among about 140,000 clones listed, about 77% were seen once. Sequences were obtained from peripheral blood. The receptors stem from a woman aged 45-59 years with active or convalescent COVID-19.

The V gene is TRBV15, the J gene TRBJ1-2, with 11 bases that match TRBD1. This CDR3 contains 17 residues. CDR1 is LNHNV, CDR2 YYDKDF, per germline (reference sequence). Germline trimming cut 0 bases from V and 3 bases from J; bases unmatched to any gene: 6. CDR3 nucleotides: TGTGCCACCAGCAGAGAGGGACAGGGGGAGGCGGACTATGGCTACACCTTC. It yields the protein CATSREGQGEADYGYTF.

The sample holds a few counts of this clone. The chain couples TRBV10-3 to TRBJ1-4; the match to TRBD1 covers 7 bases. Trimming at V came to 4 bases and at J to 8 bases, leaving 4 bases not matched to a gene. CDR3 length equals 13 residues. CDR1 is ENHRY and CDR2 is SYGVKD in the germline V gene. CDR3 DNA: TGTGCCATCAGTGGCCGGGACAGCGAAAAACTGTTTTTT. It codes for CAISGRDSEKLFF.

This chain connects TRBV5-1 to TRBJ1-1; 8 positions agree with TRBD1. Germline CDR1 reads SGHRS; CDR2 reads YFSETQ. CDR3 length: 14 residues. Trimming at V came to 0 bases and at J to 5 bases, leaving 3 bases not matched to a gene. The CDR3 DNA follows: TGCGCCAGCAGCTTGGGACAGGGGTGGACTGAAGCTTTCTTT. It is translated as CASSLGQGWTEAFF.

The chain is built from TRBV5-1 and TRBJ2-1; D gene ambiguous. The CDR3 consists of 13 residues. Germline CDR1 reads SGHRS; CDR2 reads YFSETQ. V lost 4 bases and J lost 6, with 11 bases in between. For the CDR3, the DNA is TGCGCCAGCAGCCCCATTAGCCTCAATGAGCAGTTCTTC. It yields the protein CASSPISLNEQFF.

The chain combines TRBV15 with TRBJ2-1; D is possibly TRBD2 (5 bases). In germline, CDR1 is LNHNV, CDR2 YYDKDF (reference sequence). The CDR3 length is 15 residues. V was pared by 0 bases and J by 7 bases, with 13 bases between. Written as DNA, the CDR3 is TGTGCCACCAGCAGAGATAAGTTAGCGACTAATGAGCAGTTCTTC. Protein sequence: CATSRDKLATNEQFF.

The sample holds a few counts of this clone. The chain uses TRBV28 and TRBJ1-5, with D possibly matching TRBD1 (6 bases). Germline V lookup: CDR1 MDHEN, CDR2 SYDVKM. There are 18 residues in the CDR3. V lost 1 base to trimming and J lost 0 bases, with 16 bases between them. Written as DNA, the CDR3 is TGTGCCAGCAGTTTATCCCGACAGGAACTTTATAGCAATCAGCCCCAGCATTTT. Protein product: CASSLSRQELYSNQPQHF.

The sample holds a few counts of this clone. This rearrangement joins TRBV29-1 to TRBJ2-1, with a tentative D call TRBD1 (5 bases). CDR1 and CDR2 (germline): SQVTM, ANQGSEA. This CDR3 has 14 amino acids. V was cut by 3 bases and J by 6 bases, with 15 bases left in between. The CDR3 DNA follows: TGCAGCGTTGACGCTGGGGCGACCCTCAATGAGCAGTTCTTC. Its protein product is CSVDAGATLNEQFF.

The genes are TRBV25-1 and TRBJ1-1; 7 bases fit TRBD1. This CDR3 spans 15 amino acids. Per germline, CDR1 MGHDK and CDR2 SYGVNS. The junction had 9 bases not matched to a gene; V was cut back by 2 bases and J by 6 bases. The CDR3 bases are TGTGCCAGCAGTGAACCCACGACAGGGTCCCCTGAAGCTTTCTTT. This translates into CASSEPTTGSPEAFF.

The chain couples TRBV5-1 to TRBJ2-6, with D unresolved. The germline V gene has CDR1 SGHRS and CDR2 YFSETQ. This CDR3 comprises 15 residues. The V and J ends lost 4 bases and 1 base respectively, with 9 bases between them. CDR3 loop: CASSQQPSGANVLTF. The CDR3 region has the DNA TGCGCCAGCAGCCAACAGCCTTCTGGGGCCAACGTCCTGACTTTC.

This chain joins TRBV19 and TRBJ2-3; possible D gene TRBD2, 5 bases. Germline-derived CDR1 and CDR2 are LNHDA and SQIVND (reference sequence). The CDR3 loop spans 14 amino acids. V was clipped by 3 bases and J by 4 bases, with 11 bases between them. CDR3 sequence reads: CASSIKTGSDTQYF. CDR3 nucleotide sequence: TGTGCCAGTAGTATTAAGACGGGGTCAGATACGCAGTATTTT.

This clone occurred a few times. The chain recombines TRBV9 with TRBJ2-3; TRBD2 matches at 12 bases. The CDR3 sequence is 16 residues long. V lost 3 bases to trimming and J lost 0 bases; unmatched junction nucleotides: 2. Germline lookup yields CDR1 SGDLS and CDR2 YYNGEE. This CDR3 is CASSGLAGASTDTQYF. For the CDR3, the DNA is TGTGCCAGCAGCGGACTAGCGGGAGCGAGCACAGATACGCAGTATTTT.

V is TRBV5-5 and J is TRBJ1-4; TRBD1 matches 7 bases. The V gene's germline CDR1 is SGHKS and CDR2 YYEKEE (reference sequence). The CDR3 has 14 residues. Trimming took 5 bases from V and 12 from J; bases not matched to a gene: 13. The CDR3 DNA reads TGTGCCAGCAGTAGGGACAGCTTGGGTGGTGAACTGTTTTTT. Translated: CASSRDSLGGELFF.

The chain carries TRBV6-5 and TRBJ1-2; 8 bases map to TRBD1. Per the germline V gene, CDR1 is MNHEY and CDR2 is SVGAGI. V gave up 6 bases and J gave up 6 bases; unmatched junction bases: 12. The CDR3 length is 15 residues. CDR3 sequence: CASRRGPPGGNGYTF. The CDR3 DNA reads as TGTGCCAGCAGGAGAGGGCCGCCAGGGGGCAATGGCTACACCTTC.

V gene TRBV28 combines with J gene TRBJ1-2, with D maybe TRBD1 (6 bases). Trimming stripped 6 bases from V and 4 bases from J, with 18 bases between. There are 15 residues in the CDR3. The V gene's germline CDR1 is MDHEN and CDR2 SYDVKM. The CDR3 protein is CASSDTPGGPYGYTF. In DNA form, the CDR3 reads TGTGCCAGCAGCGACACTCCCGGGGGGCCCTATGGCTACACCTTC.

In its sample, this clone was seen once. The V and J genes are TRBV19 and TRBJ1-2; D is possibly TRBD1 (6 bases). The CDR3 contains 15 residues. Germline V gene data show CDR1 as LNHDA and CDR2 as SQIVND (reference sequence). V shed 7 bases and J shed 0 bases, with 15 bases lying between them. The CDR3 reads CASKQRTGTNYGYTF. The CDR3 DNA reads TGTGCCAGTAAACAGAGAACAGGGACTAACTATGGCTACACCTTC.

The chain links TRBV19 to TRBJ1-1, with TRBD1 matching over 10 bases. There are 16 residues in the CDR3. Per the germline V gene, CDR1 is LNHDA and CDR2 is SQIVND (reference sequence). V lost 7 bases and J lost 5; bases outside the gene matches: 13. The CDR3 reads CASTSGDRGGRTEAFF. CDR3 coding DNA: TGTGCCAGTACCTCCGGGGACAGGGGAGGGCGGACTGAAGCTTTCTTT.

In nucleotides, the CDR3 is TGTGCCAGCAGCCAAGACCCGGGACTAGCGGGGGCCTACGAGCAGTACTTC. It is translated as CASSQDPGLAGAYEQYF. The chain is built from TRBV3-1 (or the pseudogene TRBV3-2) and TRBJ2-7; TRBD2 agrees at 14 bases. J lost 2 bases, V lost 0 bases, and 3 bases had no gene match. Germline-derived CDR1 and CDR2 are LGHDT and YNNKEL (reference sequence). CDR3 length: 17 amino acids.

This clone was counted once. V is TRBV2 and J is TRBJ1-1; D remains ambiguous. Germline V gene data show CDR1 as SNHLY and CDR2 as FYNNEI. This CDR3 contains 13 residues. CDR3 amino acids: CVSARRVNTEAFF. CDR3 bases: TGTGTCTCGGCACGGAGGGTGAACACTGAAGCTTTCTTT.